This T cell receptor (beta chain) derives from a study of T cell changes during pregnancy in multiple sclerosis. Only in-frame clones appear in the TCRdb table, and some are missing; sequencing was by immunoSEQ multiplex PCR. The sample records 49,000 or so clones, roughly 94% being singletons. The CDR3 length is 16 residues. The V gene end was trimmed by 0 bases and the J gene end by 3 bases; junction bases not matched to a gene: 5. Germline values: CDR1 MNHNY, CDR2 SVGAGI (reference sequence). The source of this sequence is a female donor with multiple sclerosis, enrolled in a pregnancy study. This sequence joins TRBV6-6 and TRBJ1-2, with TRBD1 matching over 9 bases. Sequenced here: CD8+ T cells from peripheral blood mononuclear cells, sampled before pregnancy. The CDR3 DNA reads as TGTGCCAGCAGTTACTCGAAACAGGGGGCAGACTATGGCTACACCTTC. This encodes CASSYSKQGADYGYTF.